This is a list of T cell receptor beta chains from one sample in a study of OX40 agonist ivuxolimab in advanced cancers. Method: immunoSEQ multiplex PCR; TCRdb's copy keeps in-frame clones and lacks some. This sample has roughly 69,000 clones; approximately 90% occur once, and the top ten carry more than 0.85%. This specimen was CD4+ or CD8+ T cells sorted from blood, taken in a trial of the OX40 agonist ivuxolimab. These receptors were obtained from an adult with an advanced solid tumor such as melanoma, head and neck, liver or kidney cancer. The CDR3 runs from the conserved cysteine through the conserved F or W. A D gene is named only where the DNA matches it firmly. Clone size is not always given. Where it is, it says once, few, many or a class for expanded clones.

V gene	D gene	clone size	J gene	CDR3 DNA	CDR3 protein
TRBV29-1	-	-	TRBJ2-7	TGCAGCGTTGAAGACAGGGGTTCCTACGAGCAGTACTTC	CSVEDRGSYEQYF
TRBV5-6	TRBD2	-	TRBJ2-7	TGTGCCAGCAGCTTCAGCGGGGGGGGCTACGAGCAGTACTTC	CASSFSGGGYEQYF
TRBV6-1	TRBD2	once	TRBJ2-5	TGTGCCAGCAGTAGAGGACTAGCGGTATCAGAGACCCAGTACTTC	CASSRGLAVSETQYF
TRBV9	-	-	TRBJ1-1	TGTGCCAGCAGCGTAGGCCAGGGATGGATCACTGAAGCTTTCTTT	CASSVGQGWITEAFF
TRBV5-1	TRBD1	-	TRBJ2-2	TGCGCCAGCAGCCTAGGACAGGGGATCACCGGGGAGCTGTTTTTT	CASSLGQGITGELFF
TRBV2	-	once	TRBJ2-2	TGTGCCAGCGGCGGCAGCGCCCTTAACACCGGGGAGCTGTTTTTT	CASGGSALNTGELFF
TRBV27	TRBD1	-	TRBJ2-5	TGTGCCAGCAGTTTAGGGACAGGGAGTGTACGGGAGACCCAGTACTTC	CASSLGTGSVRETQYF
TRBV27	-	-	TRBJ2-1	TGTGCCAGCGGACACGGGGGGCCCTCCTACAATGAGCAGTTCTTC	CASGHGGPSYNEQFF
TRBV10-3	-	-	TRBJ2-7	TGTGCCATCTTGACAGGCCGACCCTACGAGCAGTACTTC	CAILTGRPYEQYF
TRBV19	TRBD1	-	TRBJ1-5	TGTGCCAGTAGTCTGGACCCGGGGACAGGAACTAATCAGCCCCAGCATTTT	CASSLDPGTGTNQPQHF
TRBV5-1	-	-	TRBJ1-2	TGCGCCAGCAGCCTAAGACAGGATCCGGGCTATGGCTACACCTTC	CASSLRQDPGYGYTF
TRBV27	-	once	TRBJ1-4	TGTGCCAGCAGCCAATCCCGGGTTGAAAAACTGTTTTTT	CASSQSRVEKLFF
TRBV30	-	-	TRBJ2-6	TGTGCCTGGAGCCTTGGGGGGGCAAACTCTGGGGCCAACGTCCTGACTTTC	CAWSLGGANSGANVLTF
TRBV13	-	-	TRBJ2-7	TGTGCCAGCAGCCAAAACCAGGGTCTCTTTCCGGACGAGCAGTACTTC	CASSQNQGLFPDEQYF
TRBV7-7	TRBD2	-	TRBJ2-1	TGTGCTAGCAGCTTAGGATTAGCGGGAGGGCCAAATGAGCAGTTCTTC	CASSLGLAGGPNEQFF
TRBV7-7	TRBD1	-	TRBJ2-1	TGTGCTAGCAGCTTAGGAGACAGGGTCAATGAGCAGTTCTTC	CASSLGDRVNEQFF
TRBV7-8	-	-	TRBJ2-5	TGTGCCAGCAGCTTAGAGGCGGGGTTAGAGACCCAGTACTTC	CASSLEAGLETQYF
TRBV5-1	TRBD1	few	TRBJ2-3	TGCGCCAGCAGTTTACAGGGGGCAAGCACAGATACGCAGTATTTT	CASSLQGASTDTQYF